Sequencing of this T cell receptor delta chain was carried out in a study of gamma-delta chains in newborns, infants, children. Whole-study context: Microbial exposure reportedly drives polyclonal innate γδ T cell expansion after birth.

TCRdb reanalysed the reads via CATT. This repertoire shows nearly 8,500 delta-chain clones, 1.5% to 2% found once; its top ten account for just over 8%. In its sample, this clone ranks as medium-sized (0.01 to 0.1%). V shed 0 bases and J 7 bases; nucleotides not matched to a gene: 26. The CDR3 contains 23 residues. The germline V gene has CDR1 TSWWSYY and CDR2 QGS. This chain connects TRDV1 to TRDJ1, with 13 bases aligning to TRDD3. This clonotype originated in a child who was a newborn, infant or young child, either healthy, febrile or measles-vaccinated (not recorded which). Sequenced material: blood. CDR3 DNA: TGTGCTCTTGGGGAACTTGGCTTCCTACGGACTGGGGGATACGCGTATCAAAAAGCTAAACTCATCTTT. Translated: CALGELGFLRTGGYAYQKAKLIF.